This is a list of T cell receptor beta chains from one sample in a study of blood T cell repertoires in COVID-19. The table came from immunoSEQ multiplex PCR; TCRdb's copy has only in-frame clones and leaves some out. The sample gives fewer than 250,000 clones, roughly 86% of which show up once; 4% to 4.5% is in the top ten. Material for sequencing was peripheral blood. The receptor source for this set is a man aged 50-59 years with acute or convalescent COVID-19. Each CDR3 is given with its conserved first and last residue. The D gene is left open where the match is weak. Clone size, where shown, is once, few, many, or a class for clones that have expanded.

clone size	D gene	J gene	V gene	CDR3 DNA	CDR3 protein
.	.	TRBJ1-5	TRBV19	TGTGCCAGTTCCGGGACTTATCAGCCCCAGCATTTT	CASSGTYQPQHF
.	.	TRBJ1-6	TRBV9	TGTGCCAGCAGCGAGAGGGGAGGGGATGGTTCACCCCTCCACTTT	CASSERGGDGSPLHF
.	.	TRBJ1-1	TRBV6-5	TGTGCCAGCAAGGTCCAGGGTGACACTGAAGCTTTCTTT	CASKVQGDTEAFF
few	.	TRBJ2-2	TRBV2	TGTGCCAGCAGATTAAGCGGGTCGGGCACCGGGGAGCTGTTTTTT	CASRLSGSGTGELFF
.	.	TRBJ1-2	TRBV29-1	TGCAGCGTTCTCGGTAACTATGGCTACACCTTC	CSVLGNYGYTF
.	.	TRBJ1-2	TRBV9	TGTGCCATCTTTGCCCCCAGGGTCCCAAACTATGGCTACACCTTC	CAIFAPRVPNYGYTF
.	TRBD1	TRBJ2-2	TRBV2	TGTGCCAGCAGGGATCGGACAGGGGGTACCGGGGAGCTGTTTTTT	CASRDRTGGTGELFF
.	TRBD2	TRBJ2-2	TRBV7-2	TGTGCCAGCAGCTTTTTTACTAGCGGGAGAGCCGGGGAGCTGTTTTTT	CASSFFTSGRAGELFF
.	TRBD1	TRBJ1-6	TRBV7-8	TGTGCCAGCAGCCGAGGGGGCGACAGGGGGCGACGTCAATCACCCCTCCACTTT	CASSRGGDRGRRQSPLHF
.	TRBD1	TRBJ1-5	TRBV7-8	TGTGCCAGCAGCTTTGTCCGACAGGGGCGGTGGGCCCAGCATTTT	CASSFVRQGRWAQHF
.	.	TRBJ1-4	TRBV7-8	TGTGCCAGCAGCTTAGGGCAGGGTCATGAAAAACTGTTTTTT	CASSLGQGHEKLFF
.	TRBD1	TRBJ1-1	TRBV19	TGTGCCAGCCGGGACAGGGATAGCACTGAAGCTTTCTTT	CASRDRDSTEAFF
.	.	TRBJ2-5	TRBV2	TGTGCCAGCAGTGTTGAGGTTGAAGAGACCCAGTACTTC	CASSVEVEETQYF
.	TRBD1	TRBJ2-1	TRBV9	TGTGCCAGCAGCGTAGGGCAGGGGGCCCTTAATGAGCAGTTCTTC	CASSVGQGALNEQFF
.	TRBD1	TRBJ1-5	TRBV19	TGTGCCAGTAGTGGGACAGGAAGCAATCAGCCCCAGCATTTT	CASSGTGSNQPQHF
.	TRBD1	TRBJ2-7	TRBV5-4	TGTGCCAGCAGCGCCGGGACAGGTTCCTACGAGCAGTACTTC	CASSAGTGSYEQYF
.	.	TRBJ2-7	TRBV10-2	TGCGCCAGCAGTGAGTCAGTCGGGGGAACCTACGAGCAGTACTTC	CASSESVGGTYEQYF
.	.	TRBJ1-2	TRBV19	TGTGCCAGTAGGGTGGGATGGGGGGATCTGAGTGGCTACACCTTC	CASRVGWGDLSGYTF
.	TRBD1	TRBJ1-1	TRBV19	TGTGCCAGTAGTACAGCAAACAAGATGACAGGGGGTCCGGCTTCGATGAACACTGAAGCTTTCTTT	CASSTANKMTGGPASMNTEAFF
.	.	TRBJ2-3	TRBV24-1	TGTGCCACCAGTGAGTCAACAGATACGCAGTATTTT	CATSESTDTQYF
.	.	TRBJ1-1	TRBV19	TGTGCCAGTAGAGACGGACTGCCGAACACTGAAGCTTTCTTT	CASRDGLPNTEAFF
.	TRBD1	TRBJ2-1	TRBV10-3	TGTGCCATTGAAACCGGGACAGGGGACTACAATGAGCAGTTCTTC	CAIETGTGDYNEQFF
.	.	TRBJ2-3	TRBV7-3	TGTGCCAGCAGCCCCACTCCCACAGATACGCAGTATTTT	CASSPTPTDTQYF
.	.	TRBJ2-1	TRBV7-8	TGTGCCAGCAGCCCGGACGGGGTCTTGTTCTTC	CASSPDGVLFF
.	.	TRBJ2-1	TRBV9	TGTGCCAGCAGCCCAGAGCGATCCGGGAGAAATGAGCAGTTCTTC	CASSPERSGRNEQFF
.	TRBD2	TRBJ2-7	TRBV5-5	TGTGCCAGCAGCACCGGACTAGGCCGGGAGAGGACCTACGAGCAGTACTTC	CASSTGLGRERTYEQYF
few	.	TRBJ2-7	TRBV10-3	TGTGCCATCAGTGAGGCGGGGCTTGAACACTACGAGCAGTACTTC	CAISEAGLEHYEQYF
.	.	TRBJ1-2	TRBV28	TGTGCCAGCAGTTTAGAGAGGGACTATGGCTACACCTTC	CASSLERDYGYTF
.	TRBD2	TRBJ2-7	TRBV28	TGTGCCAGCAGTCGACTCAGTACTAGCGGGAGCGAGCAGTACTTC	CASSRLSTSGSEQYF